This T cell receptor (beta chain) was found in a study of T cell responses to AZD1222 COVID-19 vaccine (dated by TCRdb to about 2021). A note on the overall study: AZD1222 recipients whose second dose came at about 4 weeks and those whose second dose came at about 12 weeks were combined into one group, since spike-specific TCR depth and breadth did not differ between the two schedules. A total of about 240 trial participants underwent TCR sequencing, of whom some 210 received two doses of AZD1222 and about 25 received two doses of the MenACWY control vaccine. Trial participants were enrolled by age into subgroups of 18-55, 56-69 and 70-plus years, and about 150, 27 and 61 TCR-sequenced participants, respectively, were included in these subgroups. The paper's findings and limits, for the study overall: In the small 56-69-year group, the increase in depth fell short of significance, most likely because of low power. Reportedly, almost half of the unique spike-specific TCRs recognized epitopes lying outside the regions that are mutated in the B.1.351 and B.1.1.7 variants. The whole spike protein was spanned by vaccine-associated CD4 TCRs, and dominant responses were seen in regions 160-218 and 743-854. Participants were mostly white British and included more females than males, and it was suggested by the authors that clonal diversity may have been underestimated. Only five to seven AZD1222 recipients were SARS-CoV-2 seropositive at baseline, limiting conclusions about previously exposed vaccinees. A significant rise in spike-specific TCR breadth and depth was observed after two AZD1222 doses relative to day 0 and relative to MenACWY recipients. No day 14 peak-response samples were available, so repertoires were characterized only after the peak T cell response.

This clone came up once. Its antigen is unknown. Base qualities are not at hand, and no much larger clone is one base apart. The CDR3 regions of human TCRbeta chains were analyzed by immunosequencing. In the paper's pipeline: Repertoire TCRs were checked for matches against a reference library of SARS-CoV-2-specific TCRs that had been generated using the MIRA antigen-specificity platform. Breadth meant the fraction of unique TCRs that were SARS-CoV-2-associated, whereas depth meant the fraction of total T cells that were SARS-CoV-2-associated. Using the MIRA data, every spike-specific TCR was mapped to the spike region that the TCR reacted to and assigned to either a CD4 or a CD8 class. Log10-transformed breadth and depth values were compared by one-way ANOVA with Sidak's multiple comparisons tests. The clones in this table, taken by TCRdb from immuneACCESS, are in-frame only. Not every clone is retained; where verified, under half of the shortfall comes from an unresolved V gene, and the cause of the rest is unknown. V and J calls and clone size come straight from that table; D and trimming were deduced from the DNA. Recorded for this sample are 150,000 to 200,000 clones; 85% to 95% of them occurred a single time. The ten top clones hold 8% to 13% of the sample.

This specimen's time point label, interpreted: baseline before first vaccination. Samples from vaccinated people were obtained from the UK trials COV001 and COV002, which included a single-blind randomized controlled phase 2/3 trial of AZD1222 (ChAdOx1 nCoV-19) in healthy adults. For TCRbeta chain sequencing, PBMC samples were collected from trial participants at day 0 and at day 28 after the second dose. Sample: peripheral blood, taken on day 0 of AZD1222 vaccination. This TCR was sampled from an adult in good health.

In nucleotide form, the sequence is TGTGCCACCAGTGAAAAAGCCGGGACAGGGGATGAAAAACTGTTTTTT. Its product reads: CATSEKAGTGDEKLFF. The chain uses TRBV24-1 and TRBJ1-4, and 10 bases in between align with TRBD1. The CDR3 goes from the cysteine to the phenylalanine over 16 residues. Only CDR3 DNA is held: 48 bases, read in frame from base 1. Unmatched junction bases come to 7, with V trimmed by 4 bases and J by 6 bases. CDR1 KGHDR and CDR2 SFDVKD were looked up in the germline V gene.